The 26 T cell receptor beta chains below all came from one sample that was sequenced in a study of monozygotic twins with inflammatory bowel disease. With the 5' RACE reads reprocessed, TCRdb shows one record per CDR3 protein and no DNA. This sample's table has 150,000 or so distinct CDR3 sequences. What was sequenced was blood. Receptors originate from a human donor with ulcerative colitis or Crohn's disease, or a healthy co-twin of an affected twin (not recorded which).

V gene TRBV20-1 combines with J gene TRBJ2-7; no DNA is available, so the TRBD1 call from TCRdb remains unchecked. CDR3 length: 15 amino acids. Germline CDR1 is DFQATT and CDR2 is SNEGSKA (reference sequence). Here the CDR3 reads CSARADREIAYEQYF.

The rearrangement links TRBV7-9 to TRBJ2-7. The CDR3 has 13 amino acids. Germline V CDR1 and CDR2: SEHNR, FQNEAQ (reference sequence). CDR3 loop: CASSLGPGYEQYF.

The chain carries TRBV12-3 or TRBV12-4 and TRBJ2-4; without DNA, the TCRdb call of TRBD1 cannot be checked. The CDR3 consists of 14 residues. The CDR3 loop reads CASSLRGTKNIQYF.

This chain uses TRBV5-1 with TRBJ2-5; TCRdb's assignment of TRBD1 cannot be checked, as there is no DNA. Germline-derived CDR1 and CDR2 are SGHRS and YFSETQ. CDR3 length: 14 residues. CDR3 region: CASSPPSYVETQYF.

V gene TRBV5-1 combines with J gene TRBJ1-1. Per the germline V gene, CDR1 is SGHRS and CDR2 is YFSETQ. This CDR3 contains 13 residues. The CDR3 here is CASSLVERHEAFF.

The chain carries TRBV7-9 and TRBJ1-6; TCRdb gives TRBD1 as the D gene, but with no DNA this cannot be confirmed. Germline-derived CDR1 and CDR2 are SEHNR and FQNEAQ (reference sequence). This CDR3 is 15 amino acids long. This CDR3 is CASSLVRGGDSPLHF.

The J gene is TRBJ2-1, the V gene TRBV20-1. The CDR3 contains 12 residues. Germline CDR1 is DFQATT and CDR2 is SNEGSKA (reference sequence). The CDR3 loop reads CSALPNYNEQFF.

The chain couples TRBV7-6 to TRBJ2-3; TCRdb proposes TRBD1, but this gene call is untestable without DNA. The CDR3 totals 16 residues. Germline V gives CDR1 SGHVS, CDR2 FNYEAQ. The CDR3 sequence is CASSTRLAGDTDTQYF.

V gene TRBV4-3 combines with J gene TRBJ2-3; lacking DNA, the TRBD1 call made by TCRdb goes unchecked. This CDR3 has 18 residues. Per the germline V gene, CDR1 is LGHNA and CDR2 is YSLEER. Here the CDR3 reads CASSQDSISQGVLDTQYF.

The chain joins TRBV18 to TRBJ1-2; TCRdb lists TRBD1, though no DNA is available to test this call. CDR1 and CDR2 (germline): KGHSH, LQKENI. This CDR3 is 16 amino acids long. CDR3 sequence reads: CASSSYQGGIDDGYTF.

The gene calls are TRBV9 and TRBJ2-2. CDR3 length equals 16 residues. In germline, CDR1 is SGDLS, CDR2 YYNGEE. The CDR3 spells CASSESLGLNTGELFF.

The rearrangement joins TRBV7-2 to TRBJ2-1. The CDR3 runs 14 residues. The germline CDR1 and CDR2 sequences are SGHTA and FQGNSA. CDR3 residues: CASSFLLRQDEQFF.

This chain joins TRBV27 and TRBJ2-2; there is no DNA to check the TCRdb D call of TRBD1. The germline gives CDR1 MNHEY, CDR2 SMNVEV (reference sequence). This CDR3 is 13 amino acids long. CDR3 region: CASSTRTAGELFF.

The rearrangement uses TRBV5-4 and TRBJ1-1. Germline V gene sequence: CDR1 SGHNT, CDR2 YYREEE (reference sequence). This CDR3 contains 13 residues. The CDR3 protein is CASSFALETEAFF.

CDR3 amino acids: CASSPREGSSTDTQYF. The rearrangement joins TRBV5-1 to TRBJ2-3; TCRdb's D gene call, TRBD2, goes unchecked for lack of DNA. Germline CDR1 reads SGHRS; CDR2 reads YFSETQ. CDR3 length: 16 residues. Filled out from reference TRBV5-1 and TRBJ2-3, the complete variable domain reads KAGVTQTPRYLIKTRGQQVTLSCSPISGHRSVSWYQQTPGQGLQFLFEYFSETQRNKGNFPGRFSGRQFSNSRSEMNVSTLELGDSALYLCASSPREGSSTDTQYFGPGTRLTVL.

J is TRBJ1-2 and V is TRBV27; TCRdb calls TRBD1, which cannot be checked without DNA. The CDR3 totals 15 residues. CDR1 MNHEY and CDR2 SMNVEV come from the germline V gene (reference sequence). The CDR3 protein is CASSPQGTKDYGYTF.

V gene TRBV25-1 combines with J gene TRBJ2-5; as DNA is missing, the TRBD2 call by TCRdb cannot be tested. CDR3 length: 14 residues. Germline-derived CDR1 and CDR2 are MGHDK and SYGVNS. This chain's CDR3 is CASSNSGFQETQYF.

The chain carries TRBV3-1 and TRBJ1-2; the D call of TRBD1 rests on TCRdb alone, since no DNA is present to check it. Germline-derived CDR1 and CDR2 are LGHDT and YNNKEL (reference sequence). CDR3 length: 15 residues. The CDR3 is CASSRVGTANYGYTF.

V usage is TRBV4-3 and J usage is TRBJ2-1; as DNA is missing, the TRBD2 call by TCRdb cannot be tested. CDR1 and CDR2 from the germline V gene are LGHNA and YSLEER. This CDR3 spans 17 amino acids. The CDR3 region is CASSPRSGLSSYNEQFF.

The chain couples TRBV10-1 to TRBJ2-2; without DNA, the TCRdb call of TRBD1 cannot be checked. The CDR3 contains 16 residues. From germline, CDR1 is WNHNN and CDR2 SYGVQD (reference sequence). CDR3 loop: CASSESETGSPGELFF.

V and J are TRBV9 and TRBJ2-1. Germline-derived CDR1 and CDR2 are SGDLS and YYNGEE. This CDR3 comprises 12 residues. The CDR3 spells CASSVPPNEQFF.

The CDR3 loop reads CASSWGQQETQYF. This chain links TRBV6-5 with TRBJ2-5; TCRdb indicates TRBD1, and absent DNA this call remains unverified. The CDR3 loop spans 13 amino acids. The germline gives CDR1 MNHEY, CDR2 SVGAGI.

The rearrangement uses TRBV5-1 and TRBJ1-1; TCRdb indicates TRBD1, and absent DNA this call remains unverified. Germline V gene sequence: CDR1 SGHRS, CDR2 YFSETQ. This CDR3 is 16 amino acids long. CDR3 residues: CASSRGQGVINTEAFF.

V and J are TRBV13 and TRBJ2-5; TCRdb outputs TRBD2, but without DNA this stays unchecked. The CDR3 totals 15 residues. Germline CDR1 reads PRHDT; CDR2 reads FYEKMQ (reference sequence). The CDR3 sequence is CASSLRGFGRETQYF.

The rearrangement joins TRBV5-1 to TRBJ2-1. The CDR3 runs to 16 residues. The germline V gene encodes CDR1 SGHRS and CDR2 YFSETQ. This CDR3 reads CASSPLNIGFGLEQFF.

This sequence joins TRBV20-1 and TRBJ1-2; checking the TCRdb D call of TRBD1 is not possible without DNA. Germline V gene data show CDR1 as DFQATT and CDR2 as SNEGSKA (reference sequence). The CDR3 contains 14 residues. This CDR3 reads CSADDRGRSEGYTF.